The entry that follows covers one TCR beta chain sequence. Its antigen is as yet unknown. Sequencing used immunoSEQ multiplex PCR; TCRdb keeps in-frame clones, though not all of them. Here the sample spans around 700,000 clones, under 95% being singletons. The sample is drawn from a study of shared clonotypes between healthy human individuals. As for the study in general: Every donor yielded three CD4 naive, three CD4 memory, two CD8 naive and one CD8 memory plate. Points from the study as a whole: Incomplete sequencing of sorted subsets was indicated by rarefaction despite large depth.

The naive CD8 population came from CD45RO-negative cells selected for CCR7, without terminally differentiated effector memory CD45RA+ cells. The sequencing sample was made of naive CD8+ T cells sorted from blood. The sequence was collected from a man aged 25 to 45 in good health.

CDR3 sequence (DNA): TGTGCCAGCAGAGATAATTCCTACAATGAGCAGTTCTTC. The encoded protein is CASRDNSYNEQFF. This chain joins TRBV19 and TRBJ2-1; D call uncertain. In germline, CDR1 is LNHDA, CDR2 SQIVND (reference sequence). The CDR3 totals 13 residues. The V end was cut by 9 bases, the J end by 1 base, with 10 bases between.